This is a list of T cell receptor beta chains from one sample in a study of blood T cell repertoires in COVID-19. Sequenced by immunoSEQ multiplex PCR; TCRdb stores in-frame clones only, minus some. The table lists fewer than 400,000 clones, approximately 87% of them singletons, with roughly 10% in the top ten. Source material: PBMCs or T cells enriched from blood (not recorded which). The receptors were gathered from a woman between 45 and 65 years old who had recovered from COVID-19. The CDR3 runs from the conserved cysteine through the conserved F or W. Each record gives: J gene, V gene, CDR3 protein.

>TRBJ2-5|TRBV5-1
CASSLLASGGEETQYF
>TRBJ2-3|TRBV2
CASRGDSTTDTQYF
>TRBJ1-6|TRBV4-3
CASSQNTQGARNSPLHF
>TRBJ1-3|TRBV4-3
CASSQGVGLGNTIYF
>TRBJ2-1|TRBV6-5
CASMGSSWVDEQFF
>TRBJ1-5|TRBV28
CASSQVAQPQHF
>TRBJ2-2|TRBV7-8
CASSFGSGQGGTGELFF
>TRBJ2-7|TRBV7-2
CASSGTDYEQYF
>TRBJ2-7|TRBV20-1
CSARIAYEQYF
>TRBJ2-7|TRBV27
CASSRGTGLMRYEQYF
>TRBJ1-5|TRBV20-1
CSARSGQPQHF
>TRBJ1-4|TRBV28
CASSLGLGNEKLFF
>TRBJ1-4|TRBV19
CASSIIRGGEKLFF
>TRBJ2-3|TRBV6-5
CASSYRGRTDTQYF
>TRBJ1-4|TRBV5-1
CASNVGTGGVGEKLFF
>TRBJ2-5|TRBV19
CASGQHRQETQYF
>TRBJ2-2|TRBV4-3
CASSQDLRGPSRELFF
>TRBJ2-3|TRBV19
CASSHWGFLRRTSGGPRADTQYF
>TRBJ2-1|TRBV4-2
CASSQDFASGGYSEQFF
>TRBJ1-1|TRBV19
CATSAGQGYSNTEAFF
>TRBJ1-2|TRBV7-2
CASSPRSLAYGYTF
>TRBJ1-5|TRBV3-1/TRBV3-2
CASSQAAGGPGNQPQHF
>TRBJ2-1|TRBV3-1/TRBV3-2
CASSLQQGPSNEQFF
>TRBJ2-5|TRBV30
CAWSASGQPKETQYF
>TRBJ1-5|TRBV7-9
CASSNRGDQPQHF
>TRBJ1-2|TRBV28
CASSLQPVWGEYGYTF
>TRBJ1-5|TRBV12-3/TRBV12-4
CASSLTGVQPQHF
>TRBJ1-5|TRBV5-6
CASSLHTGQRNQPQHF
>TRBJ2-6|TRBV19
CASSSGQGSSGANVLTF
>TRBJ2-4|TRBV7-9
CASSSNPGQGARRNIQYF
>TRBJ2-2|TRBV5-1
CASNRGLDGELFF
>TRBJ1-1|TRBV4-1
CASSQQGREAFF
>TRBJ1-2|TRBV18
CASSPFQEDGYTF
>TRBJ1-1|TRBV7-9
CASILTPGGTEAFF
>TRBJ1-2|TRBV6-6
CASREINYGYTF
>TRBJ2-5|TRBV5-1
CASSLDREGRPQYF
>TRBJ2-1|TRBV30
CAWSVRDYNEQFF
>TRBJ1-2|TRBV28
CASSRGFNYGYTF
>TRBJ2-3|TRBV6-2/TRBV6-3
CASSYGALTDTQYF
>TRBJ1-1|TRBV2
CASSDHPSSNTEAFF
>TRBJ1-4|TRBV28
CASRPGTGLEKLFF
>TRBJ2-5|TRBV7-2
CASSLYVGPQETQYF
>TRBJ2-7|TRBV13
CASTQEGLSEQYF
>TRBJ1-1|TRBV29-1
CSVVQGYTEAFF
>TRBJ2-3|TRBV4-1
CASSQGGLAGAGDTQYF
>TRBJ1-4|TRBV9
CASSVGDRGHWIGEKLFF
>TRBJ1-6|TRBV28
CASSFGQGSDSPLHF
>TRBJ1-6|TRBV3-1/TRBV3-2
CASSHLVSSYNSPLHF
>TRBJ1-4|TRBV19
CASSAWELGGNEKLFF
>TRBJ1-1|TRBV11-2
CASSLDPGNTEAFF
>TRBJ1-1|TRBV19
CASIRDSATEAFF
>TRBJ1-2|TRBV30
CAWSVHGVSLRGYTF